This TCR beta chain was recorded in a study of blood T cell repertoires in COVID-19. Study-level background: Sites in the United States, Italy and Spain provided acute and convalescent COVID-19 samples. T cells, B-cell-depleted T cells, or PBMCs provided the cDNA or gDNA that served as material.

Original handling: Reference gene primers were amplified, and this amplification served to estimate nucleated cell counts. Repertoires were generated with immunoSEQ multiplex PCR, while TCRdb's copy carries only in-frame clones and drops some. The V and J calls and the clone size are those of that table, but D and trimming were determined from the DNA. The data show about 170,000 clones, 85% to 90% seen once. The CDR3 extends over 15 amino acids. Trimming took off 0 bases at V and 0 bases at J, with 11 bases between the two ends. Per germline, CDR1 GTSNPN and CDR2 SVGIG (reference sequence). The sequenced material came from peripheral blood. The rearrangement uses TRBV30 and TRBJ1-2; D not resolved. The TCR sequence derives from a man aged 45 to 65 who had recovered from COVID-19. The CDR3 DNA reads TGTGCCTGGAGTGTACGCGGCAACTCTAACTATGGCTACACCTTC. It codes for CAWSVRGNSNYGYTF.